This T cell receptor (beta chain) came from a study of early stage breast cancer tumors. Study context: ER+/PR+/HER2- status applied to about 70% of the 16 invasive breast tumors. Each sample averaged roughly 10-fold read coverage.

This clone was recorded only once. Antigen unknown. Each sample had two DNA replicates, about 0.52 ug blood or around 1.4 ug tissue. Produced via immunoSEQ multiplex PCR; TCRdb's table is partial and in-frame only. The sample contains around 40,000 clones, around two thirds of which appear only once. From germline, CDR1 is SEHNR and CDR2 FQNEAQ (reference sequence). The CDR3 sequence is 16 residues long. J lost 1 base, V lost 5 bases, and 10 bases had no gene match. Study-level results: Compared with adjacent normal breast, tumors showed 2.5 to 3-fold denser, more clonal T cells.

The clonotype originates from a person aged 45-60 years with breast cancer. Sequences were obtained from blood. V is TRBV7-9 and J is TRBJ2-5; 7 bases are shared with TRBD1. CDR3 sequence (DNA): TGTGCCAGCAGCCCAAGGACAGGACCCTCCCAAGAGACCCAGTACTTC. Translating gives CASSPRTGPSQETQYF. The full variable domain, with the rest looked up from reference TRBV7-9 and TRBJ2-5, is DTGVSQNPRHKITKRGQNVTFRCDPISEHNRLYWYRQTLGQGPEFLTYFQNEAQLEKSRLLSDRFSAERPKGSFSTLEIQRTEQGDSAMYLCASSPRTGPSQETQYFGPGTRLLVL.